These 18 T cell receptor beta chains share one sample of origin, sequenced in a study of blood T cell repertoires in COVID-19. Generated by immunoSEQ multiplex PCR, the TCRdb table keeps only in-frame clones and is missing some. The sample shows a few hundred thousand clones, under 90% of them seen only once. Material: peripheral blood. All receptors come from a woman in her twenties or thirties with COVID-19, enrolled during active disease.

The chain joins TRBV2 to TRBJ1-5, with D unresolved. V was trimmed by 7 bases and J by 0 bases, leaving 7 bases between them. CDR3 length: 13 amino acids. CDR1 and CDR2 (germline): SNHLY, FYNNEI. As DNA, the CDR3 is TGTGCCAGCAAAGAGAATAGCAATCAGCCCCAGCATTTT. Translating it yields CASKENSNQPQHF.

The genes are TRBV6-1 and TRBJ1-5; D might be TRBD1 (5 bases). Per germline, CDR1 MNHNS and CDR2 SASEGT. The length of the CDR3 is 14 residues. Trimming took off 2 bases at V and 9 bases at J, with 14 bases between the two ends. In DNA, the CDR3 is TGTGCCAGCAGTGAATGGGCTGACAGTAGGCCCCAGCATTTT. Its protein is CASSEWADSRPQHF.

This rearrangement joins TRBV20-1 to TRBJ2-3; D is unclear. V gave up 5 bases and J gave up 4 bases, with 7 bases separating them. The CDR3 length is 11 residues. Germline CDR1 is DFQATT and CDR2 is SNEGSKA (reference sequence). The CDR3: CSARGPDTQYF. The CDR3 DNA reads TGCAGTGCTCGTGGGCCAGATACGCAGTATTTT.

This clone showed up many times. V gene TRBV4-3 combines with J gene TRBJ2-5, with 10 bases fitting TRBD2. V shed 1 base and J 4 bases; nucleotides not matched to a gene: 6. Per germline, CDR1 LGHNA and CDR2 YSLEER. The CDR3 has 16 residues. The DNA of the CDR3 is TGCGCCAGCAGCCAAGGGTTAGCGGGGGGTAGAGAGACCCAGTACTTC. It is translated as CASSQGLAGGRETQYF.

This clone was picked up one time. This chain connects TRBV19 to TRBJ1-4; weak D call: TRBD1 (6 bases). From germline, CDR1 is LNHDA and CDR2 SQIVND (reference sequence). Trimming took 3 bases from V and 4 from J, leaving 12 bases between them. This CDR3 is built from 15 residues. As DNA, the CDR3 is TGTGCCAGTAGTATCCGCGCAGGGGATAATGAAAAACTGTTTTTT. It is translated as CASSIRAGDNEKLFF.

The chain has TRBV6-6 and TRBJ1-5; D gene unclear. Trimming pared 4 bases from V and 0 bases from J, leaving 10 bases between. CDR3 size: 15 residues. CDR1 and CDR2 (germline): MNHNY, SVGAGI (reference sequence). DNA of the CDR3: TGTGCCAGCAGTTTCGCAGCGTATAGCAATCAGCCCCAGCATTTT. Its translation: CASSFAAYSNQPQHF.

V is TRBV29-1 and J is TRBJ1-1; TRBD1 agrees at 7 bases. Germline V gene sequence: CDR1 SQVTM, CDR2 ANQGSEA. The CDR3 covers 15 residues. V trimming: 4 bases; J trimming: 2 bases; junction bases outside the gene matches: 10. The CDR3 DNA reads TGCAGCGTTGGACAGGGTGGTTCGGTAAACACTGAAGCTTTCTTT. Its protein product is CSVGQGGSVNTEAFF.

The CDR3 region is CASSLRSTGKDGYTF. The DNA of the CDR3 is TGTGCCAGCAGCTTACGGAGCACAGGGAAGGATGGCTACACCTTC. The V and J genes are TRBV7-8 and TRBJ1-2; possible D gene TRBD1, 6 bases. CDR3 size: 15 residues. Trimming pared 2 bases from V and 6 bases from J, leaving 16 bases between. Germline V gene lookup returns CDR1 SGHVS and CDR2 FQNEAQ.

This rearrangement joins TRBV27 to TRBJ2-1; 14 bases fit TRBD2. The CDR3 is 16 residues long. The trim removed 6 bases at V and 10 bases at J, leaving 11 bases unmatched. Looked up from germline, CDR1 is MNHEY and CDR2 is SMNVEV (reference sequence). The CDR3 bases are TGTGCCAGCAGCCTAACGACTAGCGGGGGGGAATACGAGCAGTTCTTC. It yields the protein CASSLTTSGGEYEQFF.

The chain links TRBV7-2 to TRBJ1-1; 7 nucleotides match TRBD1. Per the germline V gene, CDR1 is SGHTA and CDR2 is FQGNSA. The CDR3 loop spans 14 amino acids. V was pared by 6 bases and J by 7 bases, with 11 bases of the junction left unmatched. The CDR3 is CASRQPTGINEAFF. The CDR3 nucleotides read TGTGCCAGCAGACAACCGACAGGGATAAATGAAGCTTTCTTT.

The J gene is TRBJ1-2, the V gene TRBV5-4; 9 bases agree with TRBD1. V dropped 3 bases and J dropped 4; count of bases not matched to a gene: 4. The CDR3 is 14 residues long. CDR1 and CDR2 (germline): SGHNT, YYREEE (reference sequence). The CDR3 is CASSSPGQGYGYTF. The CDR3 region has the DNA TGTGCCAGCAGCTCTCCGGGACAGGGCTATGGCTACACCTTC.

The genes are TRBV18 and TRBJ1-2; the D gene is possibly TRBD1 (6 bases). Germline values: CDR1 KGHSH, CDR2 LQKENI. Trimming took off 3 bases at V and 7 bases at J, with 15 bases between the two ends. The CDR3 is 14 amino acids. CDR3 DNA: TGTGCCAGCTCACCCTTGGGGGCAAGGGGTGGCTACACCTTC. It specifies CASSPLGARGGYTF.

The rearrangement links TRBV24-1 to TRBJ1-5; 9 bases map to TRBD1. CDR1 is KGHDR and CDR2 is SFDVKD in the germline V gene. V lost 3 bases and J lost 5; bases outside the gene matches: 7. The CDR3 totals 16 residues. The CDR3 region has the DNA TGTGCCACCAGTGATCCGGGACAGGGAGAACATCAGCCCCAGCATTTT. Protein sequence: CATSDPGQGEHQPQHF.

This clone was observed a few times. V and J are TRBV11-3 and TRBJ1-2, with D tentatively TRBD1 (5 bases). V gave up 3 bases and J gave up 4 bases, with 9 bases separating them. Germline V gene sequence: CDR1 SGHNT, CDR2 YENEEA. The CDR3 sequence is 13 residues long. The DNA of the CDR3 is TGTGCCAGCAGCTTGCAGGGAATCTATGGCTACACCTTC. Its translation is CASSLQGIYGYTF.

The chain uses TRBV4-2 and TRBJ1-5; D is unclear. This CDR3 is built from 17 residues. Germline-derived CDR1 and CDR2 are LGHNA and YNFKEQ. Trimming stripped 0 bases from V and 0 bases from J, with 12 bases between. The chain's CDR3 is CASSQEVLADSNQPQHF. In nucleotides, the CDR3 is TGTGCCAGCAGCCAAGAAGTCCTGGCGGATAGCAATCAGCCCCAGCATTTT.

V usage is TRBV5-5 and J usage is TRBJ2-5; D perhaps matches TRBD1 (5 bases). The CDR3 loop spans 14 amino acids. CDR1 SGHKS and CDR2 YYEKEE come from the germline V gene (reference sequence). V was clipped by 2 bases and J by 5 bases, with 13 bases between them. Here the CDR3 reads CASSFMTSGETQYF. The CDR3 coding sequence is TGTGCCAGCAGCTTCATGACTTCAGGGGAGACCCAGTACTTC.

The chain couples TRBV15 to TRBJ2-5; D is undetermined. Trimming took 0 bases from V and 5 from J, leaving 7 bases between them. Germline V gene lookup returns CDR1 LNHNV and CDR2 YYDKDF (reference sequence). CDR3 size: 13 residues. The CDR3 protein is CATSRDVRETQYF. The CDR3 nucleotides are TGTGCCACCAGCAGAGATGTTCGGGAGACCCAGTACTTC.

The rearrangement joins TRBV2 to TRBJ2-5; D uncertain. Per the germline V gene, CDR1 is SNHLY and CDR2 is FYNNEI. The V gene lost 7 bases and the J gene lost 0 bases, with 15 bases spanning the gap. The CDR3 spans 15 residues. The CDR3 protein is CASMKRNNYQETQYF. The DNA for the CDR3 is TGTGCCAGCATGAAAAGAAACAATTACCAAGAGACCCAGTACTTC. Drawing the rest from reference TRBV2 and TRBJ2-5, the complete variable domain is EPEVTQTPSHQVTQMGQEVILRCVPISNHLYFYWYRQILGQKVEFLVSFYNNEISEKSEIFDDQFSVERPDGSNFTLKIRSTKLEDSAMYFCASMKRNNYQETQYFGPGTRLLVL.